The 22 T cell receptor beta chains below were found in one sample sequenced in a study of shared clonotypes between healthy human individuals. Sequencing used immunoSEQ multiplex PCR; TCRdb keeps in-frame clones, though not all of them. The sample holds under 700,000 clones, 90% to 95% seen once. CD45RO-negative CD8 cells positively selected for CCR7 made up the naive population, which excluded terminally differentiated effector memory CD45RA+ cells. Sequenced: naive CD8+ T cells sorted from blood. The receptors here all came from a woman younger than 45 in good health.

The rearrangement joins TRBV4-1 to TRBJ2-1, with a possible D match to TRBD2 (5 bases). In germline, CDR1 is MGHRA, CDR2 YSYEKL. The V end lost 2 bases, the J end lost 5 bases, and 7 bases lay between the germline ends. The CDR3 spans 13 residues. DNA of the CDR3: TGCGCCAGCAGCCAAACCGGGAACAATGAGCAGTTCTTC. Protein: CASSQTGNNEQFF.

The chain recombines TRBV19 with TRBJ1-1; no clear D gene. The CDR3 extends over 13 amino acids. Between the trimmed V and J ends, which lost 2 bases and 0 bases, there was a span of 4 bases. The germline CDR1 and CDR2 sequences are LNHDA and SQIVND (reference sequence). The chain's CDR3 is CASSIWMNTEAFF. The DNA of the CDR3 is TGTGCCAGTAGTATATGGATGAACACTGAAGCTTTCTTT.

V usage is TRBV28 and J usage is TRBJ1-1; no reliable D call. In germline, CDR1 is MDHEN, CDR2 SYDVKM. CDR3 length: 12 residues. Trimming removed 6 bases from V and 6 bases from J, with 11 bases in between. The CDR3 DNA is TGTGCCAGCAGCCCCAGGATCGCTGAAGCTTTCTTT. Translating gives CASSPRIAEAFF.

The chain couples TRBV19 to TRBJ2-5; a possible D gene is TRBD2 (6 bases). The germline gives CDR1 LNHDA, CDR2 SQIVND (reference sequence). With 5 bases removed from V and 3 bases from J, the gap between germline ends came to 16 bases. This CDR3 region has 15 residues. The DNA for the CDR3 is TGTGCCAGTAGTCTCGGTGTCGGGGGAGAAGAGACCCAGTACTTC. Amino acids: CASSLGVGGEETQYF. The complete variable domain, with remaining parts taken from reference TRBV19 and TRBJ2-5, reads DGGITQSPKYLFRKEGQNVTLSCEQNLNHDAMYWYRQDPGQGLRLIYYSQIVNDFQKGDIAEGYSVSREKKESFPLTVTSAQKNPTAFYLCASSLGVGGEETQYFGPGTRLLVL.

The chain combines TRBV9 with TRBJ1-2; D is perhaps TRBD1 (5 bases). V shed 4 bases and J shed 3 bases, with 16 bases lying between them. From germline, CDR1 is SGDLS and CDR2 YYNGEE. The CDR3 sequence is 15 residues long. CDR3 protein: CASSPGGDVYYGYTF. In nucleotides, the CDR3 is TGTGCCAGCAGCCCTGGGGGGGACGTATACTATGGCTACACCTTC.

J is TRBJ2-3 and V is TRBV19, with D uncertain. Germline V CDR1 and CDR2: LNHDA, SQIVND (reference sequence). V was clipped by 1 base and J by 2 bases, with 10 bases between them. The CDR3 sequence is 15 residues long. Here the CDR3 reads CASSIGSRDTDTQYF. The DNA of the CDR3 is TGTGCCAGTAGTATAGGTTCTAGAGACACAGATACGCAGTATTTT.

The V gene is TRBV5-6, the J gene TRBJ2-4, with 8 bases aligning to TRBD2. Germline V gene data show CDR1 as SGHDT and CDR2 as YYEEEE. This CDR3 has 15 amino acids. J was trimmed by 9 bases and V by 2 bases; bases with no gene match: 10. In DNA, the CDR3 is TGTGCCAGCAGCTTATTACTAGCGGAAAAGGGCATTCAGTACTTC. The encoded protein is CASSLLLAEKGIQYF.

J is TRBJ2-7 and V is TRBV30; 10 bases are shared with TRBD2. Germline CDR1 reads GTSNPN; CDR2 reads SVGIG (reference sequence). V trimming: 0 bases; J trimming: 4 bases; junction bases outside the gene matches: 3. The CDR3 extends over 14 amino acids. CDR3 DNA: TGTGCCTGGAGTGTACTAGCGGGGAATTACGAGCAGTACTTC. Translated, it gives CAWSVLAGNYEQYF.

The chain uses TRBV28 and TRBJ1-5; TRBD1 is a possible D gene (5 bases). The CDR3 length is 16 residues. V lost 2 bases and J lost 0, with 11 bases in between. Per the germline V gene, CDR1 is MDHEN and CDR2 is SYDVKM. The CDR3 here is CASSLGPGNSNQPQHF. The CDR3 region has the DNA TGTGCCAGCAGTTTAGGGCCAGGGAATAGCAATCAGCCCCAGCATTTT. Together with reference TRBV28 and TRBJ1-5, the CDR3 gives the full variable domain: DVKVTQSSRYLVKRTGEKVFLECVQDMDHENMFWYRQDPGLGLRLIYFSYDVKMKEKGDIPEGYSVSREKKERFSLILESASTNQTSMYLCASSLGPGNSNQPQHFGDGTRLSIL.

The chain joins TRBV28 to TRBJ1-3, with a possible D match to TRBD1 (5 bases). V was pared by 6 bases and J by 5 bases, with 20 bases between. CDR1 MDHEN and CDR2 SYDVKM come from the germline V gene. The CDR3 length is 16 residues. CDR3 region: CASRAHDGGARNTIYF. CDR3 bases: TGTGCCAGCAGGGCCCATGACGGAGGGGCAAGAAACACCATATATTTT.

A few counts support this clone. The V call is TRBV18, the J call TRBJ2-5, with D unclear. Germline V gives CDR1 KGHSH, CDR2 LQKENI. The CDR3 is 15 residues long. Trimming stripped 0 bases from V and 5 bases from J, with 13 bases between. The CDR3 protein is CASSPPGEAEETQYF. The CDR3 DNA is TGTGCCAGCTCACCACCAGGAGAGGCCGAGGAGACCCAGTACTTC.

The V and J genes are TRBV21-1 and TRBJ2-1; TRBD1 was called by the table and not checked on the DNA. TRBV21-1 is listed as a pseudogene. The CDR3 sequence is 16 residues long. CDR3: CASSPSGTGPLNEQFF. The CDR3 DNA sequence: TGTGCCAGCAGCCCGAGTGGGACAGGACCTCTCAATGAGCAGTTCTTC.

This chain uses TRBV27 with TRBJ2-7, with TRBD2 matching over 7 bases. CDR1 MNHEY and CDR2 SMNVEV come from the germline V gene (reference sequence). J was trimmed by 3 bases and V by 6 bases; bases with no gene match: 8. The CDR3 is 14 amino acids. This chain's CDR3 is CASSLQTSSYEQYF. DNA of the CDR3: TGTGCCAGCAGCCTACAGACTAGCAGCTACGAGCAGTACTTC.

CDR3 in DNA: TGTGCCAGCAGCCTGACAGGGGTCCAAGAGACCCAGTACTTC. Translation: CASSLTGVQETQYF. The rearrangement joins TRBV7-9 to TRBJ2-5; TRBD1 agrees at 8 bases. The V gene end was trimmed by 5 bases and the J gene end by 1 base; junction bases not matched to a gene: 3. There are 14 residues in the CDR3. Germline loops: CDR1 SEHNR, CDR2 FQNEAQ (reference sequence).

This chain connects TRBV9 to TRBJ2-1; D call uncertain. The CDR3 contains 14 residues. Trimming removed 0 bases at V and 3 bases at J, with 7 bases between. The germline CDR1 and CDR2 sequences are SGDLS and YYNGEE. The CDR3 bases are TGTGCCAGCAGCGTAGTAGACGGCTACAATGAGCAGTTCTTC. This gives the protein CASSVVDGYNEQFF.

The genes are TRBV5-4 and TRBJ2-7, with a tentative D call TRBD2 (6 bases). Trimming shortened V by 4 bases and J by 2 bases, and 13 bases separated the two germline ends. This CDR3 region has 14 residues. CDR1 SGHNT and CDR2 YYREEE come from the germline V gene (reference sequence). The CDR3 spells CASSVAERAYEQYF. CDR3 nucleotide sequence: TGTGCCAGCAGCGTAGCGGAAAGGGCCTACGAGCAGTACTTC.

J is TRBJ1-2 and V is TRBV6-5; D is unclear. The CDR3 has 15 residues. V was shortened by 2 bases and J by 4 bases, with 14 bases between the two germline ends. Germline lookup yields CDR1 MNHEY and CDR2 SVGAGI. CDR3 amino acids: CASSYGVVTRYGYTF. The CDR3 region has the DNA TGTGCCAGCAGTTACGGAGTAGTTACCCGCTATGGCTACACCTTC.

The genes are TRBV7-9 and TRBJ1-1; D remains ambiguous. Deletions cut 2 bases from V and 8 bases from J, with 9 bases between. The germline V gene has CDR1 SEHNR and CDR2 FQNEAQ (reference sequence). The CDR3 totals 12 residues. CDR3 amino acids: CASSLLPPEAFF. The CDR3 region has the DNA TGTGCCAGCAGCTTATTACCGCCGGAAGCTTTCTTT.

V and J are TRBV27 and TRBJ2-5; D is undetermined. CDR1 and CDR2 from the germline V gene are MNHEY and SMNVEV (reference sequence). CDR3 length: 13 amino acids. Trimming cost V 3 bases and J 2 bases, with 7 bases left between them. CDR3 region: CASSFTDQETQYF. CDR3 DNA sequence: TGTGCCAGCAGTTTTACAGATCAAGAGACCCAGTACTTC.

The chain employs TRBV29-1 and TRBJ2-3; D perhaps matches TRBD1 (5 bases). Germline lookup yields CDR1 SQVTM and CDR2 ANQGSEA. The CDR3 is made up of 16 amino acids. The V end lost 6 bases, the J end lost 0 bases, and 19 bases lay between the germline ends. The CDR3 region has the DNA TGCAGCGTGACAGATTTTGGCGGAACTAGCACAGATACGCAGTATTTT. Its translation is CSVTDFGGTSTDTQYF.

This CDR3 is CASSMYQGRNQPQHF. The CDR3 region has the DNA TGTGCCAGCAGTATGTACCAGGGGCGCAATCAGCCCCAGCATTTT. V usage is TRBV27 and J usage is TRBJ1-5; D perhaps matches TRBD1 (6 bases). Trimming left V 5 bases short and J 2 bases short, with 13 bases between. The CDR3 sequence is 15 residues long. Germline V gene lookup returns CDR1 MNHEY and CDR2 SMNVEV (reference sequence).

The V call is TRBV19, the J call TRBJ2-7, with 9 positions matching TRBD2. Trimming cost V 9 bases and J 2 bases; bases outside gene matches: 5. Looked up from germline, CDR1 is LNHDA and CDR2 is SQIVND (reference sequence). This CDR3 contains 13 residues. The CDR3 sequence is CASATSGTYEQYF. The CDR3 region has the DNA TGTGCCAGCGCGACTAGCGGCACCTACGAGCAGTACTTC.